The clone carrying this T cell receptor beta chain occurred many times. The antigen is not known. This record belongs to a study of CD8 T cells in ankylosing spondylitis. General study results and limits: The study looked at matched synovial fluid samples from ankylosing spondylitis patients. Disease-linked clones were reported to be significantly enriched there. What appeared characteristic of ankylosing spondylitis blood was a TCR beta motif of several highly homologous variants.

MiXCR, run by TCRdb on the 5' RACE reads, gives a single entry per CDR3 protein. In the table there are 200,000 to 250,000 distinct CDR3 sequences, approximately 8% of which are singletons. The CDR3 consists of 14 residues. After removal of 5 bases from V and 5 bases from J, the junction contained 8 bases not matched to a gene. The clonotype comes from a female donor with ankylosing spondylitis or in good health (not recorded which). The chain recombines TRBV12-3 or TRBV12-4 with TRBJ2-7, with 8 bases fitting TRBD1. The material sequenced was blood, either unsorted or a sorted T cell fraction (not recorded which). The CDR3 DNA reads TGTGCCAGCAGTCGAGGACAGGGAAGAGACGAGCAGTACTTC. It yields the protein CASSRGQGRDEQYF.